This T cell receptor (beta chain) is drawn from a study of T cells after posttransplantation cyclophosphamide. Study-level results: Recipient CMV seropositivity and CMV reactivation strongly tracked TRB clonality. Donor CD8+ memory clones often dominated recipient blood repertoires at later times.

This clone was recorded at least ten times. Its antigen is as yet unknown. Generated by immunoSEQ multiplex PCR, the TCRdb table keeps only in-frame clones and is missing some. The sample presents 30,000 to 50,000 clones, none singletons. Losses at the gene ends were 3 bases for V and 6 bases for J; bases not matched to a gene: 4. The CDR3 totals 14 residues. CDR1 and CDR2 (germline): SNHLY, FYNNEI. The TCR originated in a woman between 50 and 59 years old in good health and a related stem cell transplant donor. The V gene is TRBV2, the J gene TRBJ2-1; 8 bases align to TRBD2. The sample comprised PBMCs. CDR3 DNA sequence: TGTGCCAGCAGTGAGGGACGGGAGGGCAATGAGCAGTTCTTC. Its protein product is CASSEGREGNEQFF.